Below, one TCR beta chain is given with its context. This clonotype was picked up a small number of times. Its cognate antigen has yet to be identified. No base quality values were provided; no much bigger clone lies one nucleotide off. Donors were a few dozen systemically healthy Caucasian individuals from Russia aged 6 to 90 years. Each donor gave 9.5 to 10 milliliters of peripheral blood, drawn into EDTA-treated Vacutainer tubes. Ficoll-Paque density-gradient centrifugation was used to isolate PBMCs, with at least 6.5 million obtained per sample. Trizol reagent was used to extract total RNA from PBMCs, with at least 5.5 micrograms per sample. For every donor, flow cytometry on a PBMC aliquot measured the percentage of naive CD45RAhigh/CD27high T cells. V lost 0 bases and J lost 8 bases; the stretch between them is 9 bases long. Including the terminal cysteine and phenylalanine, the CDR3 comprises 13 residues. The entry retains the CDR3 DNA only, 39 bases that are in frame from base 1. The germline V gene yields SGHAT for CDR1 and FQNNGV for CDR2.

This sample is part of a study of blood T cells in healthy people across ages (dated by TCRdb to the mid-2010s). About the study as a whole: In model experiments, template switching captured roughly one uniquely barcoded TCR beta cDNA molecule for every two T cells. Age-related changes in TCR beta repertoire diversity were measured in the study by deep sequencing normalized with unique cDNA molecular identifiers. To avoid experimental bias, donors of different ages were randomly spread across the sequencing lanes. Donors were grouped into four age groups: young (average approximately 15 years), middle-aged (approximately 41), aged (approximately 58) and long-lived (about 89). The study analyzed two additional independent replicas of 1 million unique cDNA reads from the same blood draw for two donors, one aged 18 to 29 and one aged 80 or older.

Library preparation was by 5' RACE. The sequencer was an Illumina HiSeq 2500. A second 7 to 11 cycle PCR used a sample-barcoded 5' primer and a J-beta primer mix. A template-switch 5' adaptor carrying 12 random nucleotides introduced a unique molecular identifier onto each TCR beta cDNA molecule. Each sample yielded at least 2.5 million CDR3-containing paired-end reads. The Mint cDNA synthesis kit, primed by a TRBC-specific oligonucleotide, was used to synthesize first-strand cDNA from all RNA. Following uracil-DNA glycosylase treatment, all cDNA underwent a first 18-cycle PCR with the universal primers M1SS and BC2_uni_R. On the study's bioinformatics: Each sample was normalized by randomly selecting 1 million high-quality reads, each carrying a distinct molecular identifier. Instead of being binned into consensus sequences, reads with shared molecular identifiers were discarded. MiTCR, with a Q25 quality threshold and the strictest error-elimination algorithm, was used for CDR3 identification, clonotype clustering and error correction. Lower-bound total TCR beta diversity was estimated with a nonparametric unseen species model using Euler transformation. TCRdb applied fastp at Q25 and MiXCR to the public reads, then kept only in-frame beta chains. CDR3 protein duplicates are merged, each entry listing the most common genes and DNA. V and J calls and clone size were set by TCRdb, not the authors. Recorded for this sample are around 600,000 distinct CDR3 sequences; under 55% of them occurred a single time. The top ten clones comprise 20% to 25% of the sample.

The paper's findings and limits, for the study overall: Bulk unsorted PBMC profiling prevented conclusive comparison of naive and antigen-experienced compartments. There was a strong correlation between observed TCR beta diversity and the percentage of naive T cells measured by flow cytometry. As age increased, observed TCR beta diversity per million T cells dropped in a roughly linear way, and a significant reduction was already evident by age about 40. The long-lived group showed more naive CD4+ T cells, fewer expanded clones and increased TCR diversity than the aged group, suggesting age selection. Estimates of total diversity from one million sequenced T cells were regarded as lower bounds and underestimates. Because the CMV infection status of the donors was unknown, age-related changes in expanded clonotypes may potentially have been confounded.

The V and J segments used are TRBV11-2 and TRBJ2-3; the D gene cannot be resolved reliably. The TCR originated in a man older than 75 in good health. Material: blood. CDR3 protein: CASSLDLGFTQYF. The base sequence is TGTGCCAGCAGCTTAGATCTAGGTTTTACGCAGTATTTT.